This TCR beta chain was identified in a study of metastatic and nonmetastatic thyroid tumors. Study-level background: Patients with malignant and benign thyroid disease provided blood and tumor or nodule tissue, whose repertoires were compared. Study-wide findings and caveats: Reported TCR beta diversity, measured in blood and tumor, was significantly higher for malignant thyroid tumors than for benign nodules.

The V and J ends lost 7 bases and 5 bases, in that order; junction bases with no gene match: 10. Germline V lookup: CDR1 MNHNS, CDR2 SASEGT. There are 15 residues in the CDR3. No patient received treatment before thyroid surgery. As processed by the authors: Built for papillary thyroid cancer, a distant-metastasis classifier drew on CDR3 differences across clinicopathological groups. With MiXCR, TCRdb reprocessed the PCR reads. Here the V and J calls rest on TCRdb's processing, not on the authors' analysis. This table has about 52,000 clones, roughly 18% appearing once. This clone showed up many times. As yet, its antigen is unknown.

Sequencing was carried out using blood. The source is a female donor with papillary thyroid cancer or a benign thyroid nodule (not recorded which). Some clones in this sample may be carry-over from other donors' samples. V gene TRBV6-1 combines with J gene TRBJ2-1; the match to TRBD2 covers 8 bases. The CDR3 sequence: CASTKVTSAHNEQFF. For the CDR3, the DNA is TGTGCCAGCACCAAGGTGACTAGCGCACACAATGAGCAGTTCTTC.